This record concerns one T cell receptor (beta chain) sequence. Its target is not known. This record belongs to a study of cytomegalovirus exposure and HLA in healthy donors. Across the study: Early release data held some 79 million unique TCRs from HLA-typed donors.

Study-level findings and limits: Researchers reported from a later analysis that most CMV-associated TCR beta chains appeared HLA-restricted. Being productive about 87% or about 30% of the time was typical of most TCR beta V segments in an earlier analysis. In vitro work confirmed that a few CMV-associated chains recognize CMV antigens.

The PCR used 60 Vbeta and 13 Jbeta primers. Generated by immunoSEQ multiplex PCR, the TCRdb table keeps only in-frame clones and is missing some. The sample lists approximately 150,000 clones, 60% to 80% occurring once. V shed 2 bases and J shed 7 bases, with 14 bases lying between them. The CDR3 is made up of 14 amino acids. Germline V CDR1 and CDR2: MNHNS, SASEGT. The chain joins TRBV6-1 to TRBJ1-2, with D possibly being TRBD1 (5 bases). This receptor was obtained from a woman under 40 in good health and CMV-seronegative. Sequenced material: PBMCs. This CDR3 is CASSEQVTGFGYTF. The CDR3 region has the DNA TGTGCCAGCAGTGAACAGGTCACAGGCTTTGGCTACACCTTC.